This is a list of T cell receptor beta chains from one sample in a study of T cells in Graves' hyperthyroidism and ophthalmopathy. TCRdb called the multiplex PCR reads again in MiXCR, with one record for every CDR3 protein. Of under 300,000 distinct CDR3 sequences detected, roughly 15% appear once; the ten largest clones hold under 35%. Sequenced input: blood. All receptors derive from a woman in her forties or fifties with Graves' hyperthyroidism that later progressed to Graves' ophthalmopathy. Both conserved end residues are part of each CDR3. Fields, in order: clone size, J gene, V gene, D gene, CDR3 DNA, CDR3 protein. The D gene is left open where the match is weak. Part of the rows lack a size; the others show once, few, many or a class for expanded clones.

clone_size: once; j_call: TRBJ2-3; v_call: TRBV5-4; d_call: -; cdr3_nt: TGTGCCAGCAGCGATCCTTCGGCGGGGACGGCAGATACGCAGTATTTT; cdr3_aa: CASSDPSAGTADTQYF
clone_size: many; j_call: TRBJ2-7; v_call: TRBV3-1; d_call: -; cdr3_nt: TGTGCCAGCAGCTATCGGACCGGGACCCCAGACGAGCAGTACTTC; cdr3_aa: CASSYRTGTPDEQYF
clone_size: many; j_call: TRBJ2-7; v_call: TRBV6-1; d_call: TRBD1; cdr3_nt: TGTGCCAGCTGGGACAGGCGAGGGTACGAGCAGTACTTC; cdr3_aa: CASWDRRGYEQYF
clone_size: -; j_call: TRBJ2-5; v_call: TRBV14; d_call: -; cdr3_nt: TGTGCCAGCAGCCAAGAGGGGGAAGAGACCCAGTACTTC; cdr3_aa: CASSQEGEETQYF
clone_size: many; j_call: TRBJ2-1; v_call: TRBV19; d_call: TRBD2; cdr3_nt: TGTGCCAGTAGTATTCGCGATCTCCGAGCGGGAGGGGGTGAGCAGTTCTTC; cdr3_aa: CASSIRDLRAGGGEQFF
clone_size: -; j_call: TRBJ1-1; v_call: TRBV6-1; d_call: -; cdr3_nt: TGTGCCAGCAGCCCCGGAGGGGGGAGCACTGAAGCTTTCTTT; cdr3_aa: CASSPGGGSTEAFF
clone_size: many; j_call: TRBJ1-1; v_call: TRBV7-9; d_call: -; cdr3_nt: TGTGCCAGCAGTTTCTCGAGGTTGAACACTGAAGCTTTCTTT; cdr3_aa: CASSFSRLNTEAFF
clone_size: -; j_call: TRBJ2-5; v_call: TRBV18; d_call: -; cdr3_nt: TGTGCCAGCTCACTACTGGACACTCCGGCTATGGAGACCCAGTACTTC; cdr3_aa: CASSLLDTPAMETQYF
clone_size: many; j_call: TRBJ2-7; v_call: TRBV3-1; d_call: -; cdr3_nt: TGTGCCAGCAGCCCCCGGGCCAGCTCCTACGAGCAGTACTTC; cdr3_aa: CASSPRASSYEQYF
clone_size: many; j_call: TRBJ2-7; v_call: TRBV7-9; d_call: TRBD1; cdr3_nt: TGTGCCAGCAGCCGGGACAGCTCCTACGAGCAGTACTTC; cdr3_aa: CASSRDSSYEQYF
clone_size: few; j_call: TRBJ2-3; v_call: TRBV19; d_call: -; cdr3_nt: TGTGCCAGTTCTGCTGGGACCACAGATACGCAGTATTTT; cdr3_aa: CASSAGTTDTQYF
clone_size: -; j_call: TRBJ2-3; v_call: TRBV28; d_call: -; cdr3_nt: TGTGCCAGCAGTACCCCCGTTTCTCTATCTAGCACAGATACGCAGTATTTT; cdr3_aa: CASSTPVSLSSTDTQYF
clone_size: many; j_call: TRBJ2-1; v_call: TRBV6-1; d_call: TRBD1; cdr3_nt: TGTGCCAGCAGTGAAGATGGGACAGGGATGTACAATGAGCAGTTCTTC; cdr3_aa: CASSEDGTGMYNEQFF
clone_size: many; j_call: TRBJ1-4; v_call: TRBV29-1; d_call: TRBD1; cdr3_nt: TGCAGCGTTGGCCGGGACAGGGTAAAGGAAAAACTGTTTTTT; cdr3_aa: CSVGRDRVKEKLFF
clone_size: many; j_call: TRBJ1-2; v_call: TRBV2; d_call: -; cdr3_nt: TGTGCCAGCAGTGTTGACACAAGCTATGGCTACACCTTC; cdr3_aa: CASSVDTSYGYTF
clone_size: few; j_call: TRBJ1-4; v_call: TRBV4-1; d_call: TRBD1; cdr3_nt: TGCGCCAGCAGCTCCCGACGGACAGGCACTAATGAAAAACTGTTTTTT; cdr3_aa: CASSSRRTGTNEKLFF
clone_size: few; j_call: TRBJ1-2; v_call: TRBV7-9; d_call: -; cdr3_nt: TGTGCCAGCAGCCCCCGGATCGGAGATGGCTACACCTTC; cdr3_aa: CASSPRIGDGYTF
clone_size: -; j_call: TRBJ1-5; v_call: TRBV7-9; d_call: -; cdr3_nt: TGTGCCAGCACCATTTTGGAGCCCCAGCATTTT; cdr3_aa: CASTILEPQHF
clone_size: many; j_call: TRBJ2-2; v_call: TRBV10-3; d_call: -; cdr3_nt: TGTGCCATCAGTGAGGGGACAAACACCGGGGAGCTGTTTTTT; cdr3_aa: CAISEGTNTGELFF
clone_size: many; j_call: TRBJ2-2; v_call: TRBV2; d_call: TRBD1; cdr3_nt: TGTGCCAGCCAGCCCCGGGACAGAAACACCGGGGAGCTGTTTTTT; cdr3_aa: CASQPRDRNTGELFF
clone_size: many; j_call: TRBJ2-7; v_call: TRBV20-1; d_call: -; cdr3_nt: TGCAGTGCCCCGGACACCGGGGACGAGCAGTACTTC; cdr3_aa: CSAPDTGDEQYF
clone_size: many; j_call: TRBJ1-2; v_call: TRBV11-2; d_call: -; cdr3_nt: TGTGCCAGCCTTGGGAAGGGCAGGCATGGCTACACCTTC; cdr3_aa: CASLGKGRHGYTF
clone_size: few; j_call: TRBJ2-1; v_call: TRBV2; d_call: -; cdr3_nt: TGTGCCAGCTACCCCCCCCACTTCTTC; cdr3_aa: CASYPPHFF
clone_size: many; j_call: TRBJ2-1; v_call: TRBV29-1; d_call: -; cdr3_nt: TGCAGCGTTGTATCGGGTGAGCCCGAGCAGTTCTTC; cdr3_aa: CSVVSGEPEQFF
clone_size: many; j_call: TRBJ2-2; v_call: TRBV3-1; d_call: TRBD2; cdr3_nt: TGTGCCAGCAGCTACGGACTAGCGGGAGGTGGCGGGGAGCTGTTTTTT; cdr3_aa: CASSYGLAGGGGELFF
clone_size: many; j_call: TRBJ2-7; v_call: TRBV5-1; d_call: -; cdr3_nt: TGCGCCAGCAGGGGTGGGCCTTCGTCCTACGAGCAGTACTTC; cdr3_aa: CASRGGPSSYEQYF
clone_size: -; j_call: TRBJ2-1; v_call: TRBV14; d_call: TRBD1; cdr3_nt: TGTGCCAGCAGCCACGACAGGGGCTTCTCCTACAATGAGCAGTTCTTC; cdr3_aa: CASSHDRGFSYNEQFF
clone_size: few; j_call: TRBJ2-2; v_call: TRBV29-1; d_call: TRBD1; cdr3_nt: TGCAGCGCTAGGACAGGTTCCACCGGGGAGCTGTTTTTT; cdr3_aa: CSARTGSTGELFF
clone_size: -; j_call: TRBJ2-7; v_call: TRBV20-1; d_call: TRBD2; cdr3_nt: TGCAGTGCTAGGGTCCTAGCGGGAGGGACGCGGGAGCAGTACTTC; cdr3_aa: CSARVLAGGTREQYF
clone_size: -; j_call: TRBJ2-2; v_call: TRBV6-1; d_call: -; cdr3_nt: TGTGCCAGCAGTCCTGACATACTTCAGACCGGGGAGCTGTTTTTT; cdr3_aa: CASSPDILQTGELFF
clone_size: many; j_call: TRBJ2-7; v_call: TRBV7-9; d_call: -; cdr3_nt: TGTGCCAGCAGCATCTGGACACCTTCCTACGAGCAGTACTTC; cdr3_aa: CASSIWTPSYEQYF
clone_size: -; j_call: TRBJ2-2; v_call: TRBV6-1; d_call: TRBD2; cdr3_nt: TGTGCCAGCAGTGAATGGACTAGCGGAACCGGGGAGCTGTTTTTT; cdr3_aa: CASSEWTSGTGELFF
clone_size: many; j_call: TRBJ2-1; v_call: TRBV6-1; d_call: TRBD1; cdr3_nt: TGTGCCAGCAGAATGGGACAGAACAATGAGCAGTTCTTC; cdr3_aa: CASRMGQNNEQFF
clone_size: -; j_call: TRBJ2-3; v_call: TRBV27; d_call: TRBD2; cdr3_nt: TGTGCCAGCAGTGCCCCCAGGACTAGCGGGAGATCAGATACGCAGTATTTT; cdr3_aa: CASSAPRTSGRSDTQYF
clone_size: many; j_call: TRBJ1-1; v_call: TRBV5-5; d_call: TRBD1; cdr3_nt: TGTGCCAGCAGCCCGGGACAGGGGACGACAAGTGGAGCTTTCTTT; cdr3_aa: CASSPGQGTTSGAFF
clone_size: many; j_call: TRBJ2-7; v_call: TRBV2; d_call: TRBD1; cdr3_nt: TGTGCCAGCAGTGAAGCCAGGGGGCATCCCTACGAGCAGTACTTC; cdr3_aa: CASSEARGHPYEQYF
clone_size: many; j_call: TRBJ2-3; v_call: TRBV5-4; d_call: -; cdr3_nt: TGTGCCAGCAGCCCGAGCCCTCCCACAGATACGCAGTATTTT; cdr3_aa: CASSPSPPTDTQYF
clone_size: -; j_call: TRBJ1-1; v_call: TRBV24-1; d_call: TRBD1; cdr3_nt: TGTGCCACCAGCCCAGGGGGCCGGGACACTGAAGCTTTCTTT; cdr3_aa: CATSPGGRDTEAFF
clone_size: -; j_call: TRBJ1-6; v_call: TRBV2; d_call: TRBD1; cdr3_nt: TGTGCCAGCAGTACGGACAGGGGGCTGAATTCACCCCTCCACTTT; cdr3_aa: CASSTDRGLNSPLHF
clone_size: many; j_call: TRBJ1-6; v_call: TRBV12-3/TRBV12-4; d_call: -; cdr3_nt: TGTGCCAGCACCTGGAGTGGGAGCTCACCCCTCCACTTT; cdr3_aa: CASTWSGSSPLHF
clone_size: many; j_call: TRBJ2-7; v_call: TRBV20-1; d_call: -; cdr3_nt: TGCAGTGCTAGAGATACCCAGCGACGAATTTACGAGCAGTACTTC; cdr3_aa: CSARDTQRRIYEQYF
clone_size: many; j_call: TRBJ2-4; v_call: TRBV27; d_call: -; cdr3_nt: TGTGCCAGCAGTTTACAGGGAAGAACCAAAAACATTCAGTACTTC; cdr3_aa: CASSLQGRTKNIQYF
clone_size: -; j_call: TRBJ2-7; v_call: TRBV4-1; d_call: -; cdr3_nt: TGCGCCAGCAGCCAAGCCGACAGCCCTATCTACGAGCAGTACTTC; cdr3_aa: CASSQADSPIYEQYF
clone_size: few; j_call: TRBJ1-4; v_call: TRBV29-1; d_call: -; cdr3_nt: TGCAGCGTTGAAGTCAGGTTCGAAAAACTGTTTTTT; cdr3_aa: CSVEVRFEKLFF
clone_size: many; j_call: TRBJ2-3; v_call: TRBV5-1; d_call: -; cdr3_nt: TGCGCCAGCAGCTTCACCCCCACAGATACGCAGTATTTT; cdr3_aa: CASSFTPTDTQYF
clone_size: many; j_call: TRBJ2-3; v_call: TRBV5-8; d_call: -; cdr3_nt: TGTGCCAGCAGCTTGGCCCGGCAGGGCACAGATACGCAGTATTTT; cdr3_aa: CASSLARQGTDTQYF
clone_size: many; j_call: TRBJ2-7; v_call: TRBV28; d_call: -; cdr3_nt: TGTGCCAGCAGTTTGGACCCGAGCTCCTACGAGCAGTACTTC; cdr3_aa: CASSLDPSSYEQYF
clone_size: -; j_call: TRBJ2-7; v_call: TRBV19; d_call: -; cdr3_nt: TGTGCCACCCGAAGTCGACAGTCCTTCGAGCAGTACTTC; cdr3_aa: CATRSRQSFEQYF
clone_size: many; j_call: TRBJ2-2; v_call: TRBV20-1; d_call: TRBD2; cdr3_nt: TGCAGTGCTACTAGCGGGAGGGACACCGGGGAGCTGTTTTTT; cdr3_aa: CSATSGRDTGELFF
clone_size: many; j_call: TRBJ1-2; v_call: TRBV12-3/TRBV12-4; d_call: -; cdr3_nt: TGTGCCAGCAGTGGAAGCAGGGTAGTATCATATGGCTACACCTTC; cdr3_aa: CASSGSRVVSYGYTF
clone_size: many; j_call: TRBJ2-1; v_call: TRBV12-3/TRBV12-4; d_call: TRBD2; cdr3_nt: TGTGCCAGCAGCCTAGGACTAGCGGGAGGTGGTGAGCAGTTCTTC; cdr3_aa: CASSLGLAGGGEQFF